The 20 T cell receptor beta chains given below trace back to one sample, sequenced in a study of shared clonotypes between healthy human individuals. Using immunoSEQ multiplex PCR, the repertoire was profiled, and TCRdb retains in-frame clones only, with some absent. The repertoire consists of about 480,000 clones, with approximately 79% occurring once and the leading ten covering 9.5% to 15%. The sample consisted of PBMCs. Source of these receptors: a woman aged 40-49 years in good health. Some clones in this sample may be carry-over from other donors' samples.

CDR3 nucleotides: TGTGCCAGCAGTTTGGCCCCCGGTCAGGGTTCACCCCTCCACTTT. It yields the protein CASSLAPGQGSPLHF. The chain carries TRBV28 and TRBJ1-6; D possibly corresponds to TRBD1 (5 bases). Looked up from germline, CDR1 is MDHEN and CDR2 is SYDVKM. The CDR3 covers 15 residues. Trimming cost V 3 bases and J 9 bases, with 15 bases left between them.

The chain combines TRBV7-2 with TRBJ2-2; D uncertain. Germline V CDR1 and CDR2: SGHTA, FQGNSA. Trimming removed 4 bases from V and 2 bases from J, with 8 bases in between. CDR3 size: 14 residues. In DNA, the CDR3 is TGTGCCAGCAGCTCGAGCGTAAACACCGGGGAGCTGTTTTTT. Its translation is CASSSSVNTGELFF.

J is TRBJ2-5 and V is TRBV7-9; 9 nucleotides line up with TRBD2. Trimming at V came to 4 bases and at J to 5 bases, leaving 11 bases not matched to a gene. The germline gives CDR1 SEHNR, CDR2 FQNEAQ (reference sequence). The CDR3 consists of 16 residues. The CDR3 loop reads CASSYMTSGGGETQYF. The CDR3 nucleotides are TGTGCCAGCAGCTACATGACTAGCGGAGGAGGGGAGACCCAGTACTTC. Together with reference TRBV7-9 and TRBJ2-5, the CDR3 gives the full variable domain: DTGVSQNPRHKITKRGQNVTFRCDPISEHNRLYWYRQTLGQGPEFLTYFQNEAQLEKSRLLSDRFSAERPKGSFSTLEIQRTEQGDSAMYLCASSYMTSGGGETQYFGPGTRLLVL.

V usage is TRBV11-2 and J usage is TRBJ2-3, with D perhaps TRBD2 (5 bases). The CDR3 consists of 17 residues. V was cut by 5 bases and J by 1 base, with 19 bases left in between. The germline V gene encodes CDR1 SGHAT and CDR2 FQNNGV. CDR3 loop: CASSPFYGGSRTDTQYF. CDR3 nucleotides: TGTGCCAGCAGCCCATTTTATGGCGGGTCCCGCACAGATACGCAGTATTTT. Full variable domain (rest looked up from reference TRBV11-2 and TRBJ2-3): EAGVAQSPRYKIIEKRQSVAFWCNPISGHATLYWYQQILGQGPKLLIQFQNNGVVDDSQLPKDRFSAERLKGVDSTLKIQPAKLEDSAVYLCASSPFYGGSRTDTQYFGPGTRLTVL.

CDR3: CASSHINNEQFF. In nucleotides, the CDR3 is TGTGCCAGCAGCCATATTAACAATGAGCAGTTCTTC. The chain has TRBV7-9 and TRBJ2-1; the D is unclear. Germline-derived CDR1 and CDR2 are SEHNR and FQNEAQ (reference sequence). This CDR3 contains 12 residues. Trimming removed 5 bases at V and 5 bases at J, with 7 bases between.

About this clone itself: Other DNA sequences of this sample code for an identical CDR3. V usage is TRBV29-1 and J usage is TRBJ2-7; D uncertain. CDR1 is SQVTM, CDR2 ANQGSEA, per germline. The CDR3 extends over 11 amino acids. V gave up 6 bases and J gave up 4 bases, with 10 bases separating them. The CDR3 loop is CSVETSYEQYF. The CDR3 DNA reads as TGCAGCGTAGAAACAAGTTACGAGCAGTACTTC.

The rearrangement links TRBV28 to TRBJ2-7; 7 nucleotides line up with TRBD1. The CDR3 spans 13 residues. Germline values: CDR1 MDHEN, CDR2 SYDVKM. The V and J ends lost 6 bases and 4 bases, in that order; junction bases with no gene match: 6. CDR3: CASRRQGPYEQYF. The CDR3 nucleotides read TGTGCCAGCAGGAGACAGGGTCCGTACGAGCAGTACTTC.

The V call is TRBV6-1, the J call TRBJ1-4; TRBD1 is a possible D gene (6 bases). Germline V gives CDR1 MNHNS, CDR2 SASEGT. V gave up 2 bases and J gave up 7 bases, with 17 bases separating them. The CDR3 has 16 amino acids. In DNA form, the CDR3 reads TGTGCCAGCAGTGAACGCAGGGGCACGGGATTTGAAAAACTGTTTTTT. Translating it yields CASSERRGTGFEKLFF.

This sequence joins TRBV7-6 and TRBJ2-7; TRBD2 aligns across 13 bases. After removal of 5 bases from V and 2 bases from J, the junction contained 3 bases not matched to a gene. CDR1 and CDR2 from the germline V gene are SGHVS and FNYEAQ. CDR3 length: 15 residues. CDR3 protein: CASSQGLAGTYEQYF. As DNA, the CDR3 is TGTGCCAGCAGCCAGGGACTAGCGGGAACCTACGAGCAGTACTTC.

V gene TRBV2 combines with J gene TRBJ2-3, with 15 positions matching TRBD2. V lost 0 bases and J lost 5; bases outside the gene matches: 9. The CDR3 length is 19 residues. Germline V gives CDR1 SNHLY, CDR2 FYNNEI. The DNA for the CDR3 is TGTGCCAGCAGTGAAGCGCCTGGACTAGCGGGAGGGTTAGGAGATACGCAGTATTTT. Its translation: CASSEAPGLAGGLGDTQYF.

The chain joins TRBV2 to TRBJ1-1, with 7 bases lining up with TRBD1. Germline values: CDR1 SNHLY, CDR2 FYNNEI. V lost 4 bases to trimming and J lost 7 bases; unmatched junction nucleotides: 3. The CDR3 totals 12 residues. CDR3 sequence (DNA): TGTGCCAGCAGTGGGGACAGAATTGAAGCTTTCTTT. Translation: CASSGDRIEAFF. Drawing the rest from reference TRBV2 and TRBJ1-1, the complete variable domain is EPEVTQTPSHQVTQMGQEVILRCVPISNHLYFYWYRQILGQKVEFLVSFYNNEISEKSEIFDDQFSVERPDGSNFTLKIRSTKLEDSAMYFCASSGDRIEAFFGQGTRLTVV.

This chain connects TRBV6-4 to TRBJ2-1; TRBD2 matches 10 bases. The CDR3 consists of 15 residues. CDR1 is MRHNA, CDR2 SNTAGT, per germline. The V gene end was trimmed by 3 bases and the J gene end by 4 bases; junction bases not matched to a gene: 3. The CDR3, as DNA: TGTGCCAGCAGTGAGGCTAGCGGGAGTTACAATGAGCAGTTCTTC. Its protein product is CASSEASGSYNEQFF.

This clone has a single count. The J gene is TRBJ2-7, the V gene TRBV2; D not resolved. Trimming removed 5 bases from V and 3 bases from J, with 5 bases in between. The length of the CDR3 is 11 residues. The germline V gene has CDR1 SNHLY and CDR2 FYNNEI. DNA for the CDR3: TGTGCCAGCAGTTACGACTACGAGCAGTACTTC. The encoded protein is CASSYDYEQYF.

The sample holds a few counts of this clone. CDR3 nucleotides: TGTGCCAGCAGTTTAGGGGACAGGGGTTCGCAGCATTTT. It yields the protein CASSLGDRGSQHF. The chain uses TRBV28 and TRBJ1-5, with 10 nucleotides matching TRBD1. Germline V gives CDR1 MDHEN, CDR2 SYDVKM. The CDR3 contains 13 residues. Trimming cost V 2 bases and J 13 bases; bases outside gene matches: 5.

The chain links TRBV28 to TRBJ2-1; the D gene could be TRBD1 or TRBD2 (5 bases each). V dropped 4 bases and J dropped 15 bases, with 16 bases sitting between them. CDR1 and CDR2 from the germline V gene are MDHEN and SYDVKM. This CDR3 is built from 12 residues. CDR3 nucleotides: TGTGCCAGCAGTTCACTCAGGGAGAGGGGGTTCTTC. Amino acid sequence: CASSSLRERGFF.

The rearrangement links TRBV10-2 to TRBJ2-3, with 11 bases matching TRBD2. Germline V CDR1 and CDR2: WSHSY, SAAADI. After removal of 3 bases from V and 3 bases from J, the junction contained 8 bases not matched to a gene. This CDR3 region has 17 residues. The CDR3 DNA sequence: TGCGCCAGCAGTGACCGCTCTAGCGGGAGGATAACAGATACGCAGTATTTT. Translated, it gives CASSDRSSGRITDTQYF.

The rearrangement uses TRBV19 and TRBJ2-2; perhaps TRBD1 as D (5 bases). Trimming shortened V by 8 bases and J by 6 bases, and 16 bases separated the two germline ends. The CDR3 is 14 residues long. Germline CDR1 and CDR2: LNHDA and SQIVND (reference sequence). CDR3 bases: TGTGCCAGTTCCGAAGGGGTTTCGTCCGGGGAGCTGTTTTTT. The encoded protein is CASSEGVSSGELFF.

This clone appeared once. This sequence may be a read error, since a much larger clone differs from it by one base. This CDR3 reads CASSFPERLQFF. The CDR3 DNA reads TGTGCCAGCAGCTTCCCAGAAAGACTACAGTTCTTC. The rearrangement uses TRBV7-9 and TRBJ2-1, with D perhaps TRBD2 (5 bases). Germline values: CDR1 SEHNR, CDR2 FQNEAQ (reference sequence). CDR3 length: 12 residues. The ends were cut back, 3 bases at V and 13 bases at J, with 13 bases in the middle.

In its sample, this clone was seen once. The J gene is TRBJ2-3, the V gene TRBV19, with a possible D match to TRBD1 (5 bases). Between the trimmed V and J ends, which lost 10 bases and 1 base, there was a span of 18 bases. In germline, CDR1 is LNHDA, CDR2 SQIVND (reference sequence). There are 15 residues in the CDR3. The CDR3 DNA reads TGTGCCACCACTCGGAAGGGGATGGGCACAGATACGCAGTATTTT. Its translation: CATTRKGMGTDTQYF.

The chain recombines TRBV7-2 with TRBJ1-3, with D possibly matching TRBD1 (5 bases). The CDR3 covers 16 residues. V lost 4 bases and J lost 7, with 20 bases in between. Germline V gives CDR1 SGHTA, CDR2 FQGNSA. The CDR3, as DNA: TGTGCCAGCAGCTCCGCCGGGACTGAACCCTGGAACACCATATATTTT. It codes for CASSSAGTEPWNTIYF.